The present T cell receptor beta chain was sequenced within a study of radiotherapy plus CTLA-4 blockade in lung cancer. Clones were read by immunoSEQ multiplex PCR, and TCRdb kept only the in-frame ones, dropping some. This sample has some 110,000 clones, with just under 80% found just once. Trimming took 2 bases from V and 0 from J, leaving 18 bases between them. Germline V gene data show CDR1 as MGHDK and CDR2 as SYGVNS. This CDR3 has 18 residues. The TCR comes from a human donor with non-small cell lung cancer who had a partial response to radiotherapy plus ipilimumab. The source material was peripheral blood, sampled from a patient treated with radiotherapy plus ipilimumab. V gene TRBV25-1 combines with J gene TRBJ2-3; D gene uncertain. The CDR3 DNA is TGTGCCAGCAGTGAAATTCGTGTGTCCGCGGCTAGCACAGATACGCAGTATTTT. Translated, it gives CASSEIRVSAASTDTQYF.